This TCR beta chain was found in a study of tumor-infiltrating lymphocytes in localized non-small cell lung cancer. Here immunoSEQ multiplex PCR was the method, and the copy in TCRdb shows in-frame clones only, minus some. The sample lists 10,000 or so clones, 70% to 85% occurring once. The CDR3 covers 12 residues. Germline loops: CDR1 LNHDA, CDR2 SQIVND (reference sequence). Trimming took 9 bases from V and 4 from J, leaving 10 bases between them. Sequencing used uninvolved lung tissue not adjacent to the tumor. This TCR was sampled from a human donor with non-small cell lung cancer. The rearrangement joins TRBV19 to TRBJ2-1; D is possibly TRBD1 (5 bases). The CDR3: CASRQRYNEQFF. The CDR3 DNA reads as TGTGCCAGCCGACAGAGGTACAATGAGCAGTTCTTC.